This T cell receptor (beta chain) was profiled in a study of response to subunit inactivated influenza vaccine. TCRdb itself ran the RT-PCR reads through MiXCR, one entry per CDR3 protein. Of roughly 790,000 distinct CDR3 sequences in the sample, around 20% were seen once. The CDR3 spans 12 residues. V lost 6 bases and J lost 5, with 13 bases in between. CDR1 is DFQATT, CDR2 SNEGSKA, per germline (reference sequence). The receptor was derived from a man in his forties or fifties who received an inactivated influenza vaccine. Sequencing was performed on PBMCs from blood, taken 5 days after vaccination. V and J are TRBV20-1 and TRBJ2-5, with D tentatively TRBD1 (5 bases). In DNA form, the CDR3 reads TGCAGTGCCGCACAGGTCCGGGAGACCCAGTACTTC. It specifies CSAAQVRETQYF.